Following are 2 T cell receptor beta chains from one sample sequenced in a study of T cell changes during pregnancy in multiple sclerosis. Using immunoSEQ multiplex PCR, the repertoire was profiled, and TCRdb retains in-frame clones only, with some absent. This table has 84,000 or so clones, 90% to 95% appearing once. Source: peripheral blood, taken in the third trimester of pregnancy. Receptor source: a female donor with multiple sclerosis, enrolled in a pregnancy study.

CDR3 nucleotide sequence: TGCGCCAGCAGCTACAGGACTAGCGGGAGCTCCTACGAGCAGTACTTC. Amino acids: CASSYRTSGSSYEQYF. The gene calls are TRBV5-1 and TRBJ2-7; 13 bases align to TRBD2. This CDR3 region has 16 residues. V shed 3 bases, J shed 0 bases, and the junction held 3 bases outside the gene matches. The germline gives CDR1 SGHRS, CDR2 YFSETQ.

CDR3: CASSLEWEQYF. Here the CDR3 DNA reads TGTGCCAGCAGTTTGGAGTGGGAGCAGTACTTC. The V call is TRBV28, the J call TRBJ2-7; no definite D call. Germline V gene lookup returns CDR1 MDHEN and CDR2 SYDVKM. The CDR3 is 11 amino acids. Trimming shortened V by 3 bases and J by 7 bases, and 7 bases separated the two germline ends.